The rows below give T cell receptor beta chains drawn from one sample of a study of shared clonotypes between healthy human individuals. TCRdb keeps only in-frame clones here, not all; method: immunoSEQ multiplex PCR. The repertoire holds roughly 2 million clones, with approximately 95% as singletons. The sequenced sample consisted of naive CD4+ T cells sorted from blood. The receptors here all came from a man aged 18 to 30 in good health. Each CDR3 is given with its conserved first and last residue. A D gene is named only where the DNA matches it firmly. Part of the rows lack a size; the others show once, few, many or a class for expanded clones.

J gene,clone size,V gene,D gene,CDR3 protein,CDR3 DNA
TRBJ2-5,.,TRBV5-4,TRBD2,CASSLDLAGQETQYF,TGTGCCAGCAGCTTGGACCTAGCGGGACAAGAGACCCAGTACTTC
TRBJ2-7,.,TRBV6-5,.,CASSRGRSSYEQYF,TGTGCCAGCAGTCGTGGCCGGAGCTCCTACGAGCAGTACTTC
TRBJ2-6,once,TRBV9,.,CASSVDGAGANVLTF,TGTGCCAGCAGCGTAGATGGGGCTGGGGCCAACGTCCTGACTTTC
TRBJ2-5,.,TRBV2,.,CASGGGRVVSQYF,TGTGCCAGCGGGGGAGGCCGAGTGGTCTCCCAGTACTTC
TRBJ2-7,.,TRBV5-1,.,CASSLISSEPPYEQYF,TGCGCCAGCAGCTTAATAAGCTCTGAGCCCCCCTACGAGCAGTACTTC
TRBJ2-7,.,TRBV7-2,.,CASSPGQVSSYEQYF,TGTGCCAGCAGCCCCGGGCAGGTGAGCTCCTACGAGCAGTACTTC
TRBJ2-7,.,TRBV28,TRBD2,CASSQGTSGSHYF,TGTGCCAGCAGCCAAGGGACTAGCGGTTCGCACTACTTC
TRBJ1-3,.,TRBV5-1,.,CASSFGGGNTIYF,TGCGCCAGCAGCTTCGGTGGGGGAAACACCATATATTTT
TRBJ2-1,.,TRBV5-1,TRBD2,CASSLEAGGHNEQFF,TGCGCCAGCAGCTTGGAAGCGGGGGGCCACAATGAGCAGTTCTTC
TRBJ1-2,once,TRBV20-1,.,CSANTAYGYTF,TGCAGTGCCAACACTGCCTATGGCTACACCTTC
TRBJ2-5,.,TRBV6-6,.,CASSYGTRTAQETQYF,TGTGCCAGCAGTTACGGGACGAGGACAGCCCAAGAGACCCAGTACTTC
TRBJ1-6,.,TRBV13,TRBD1,CASSLGQGQGHSPLHF,TGTGCCAGCAGCTTAGGCCAGGGACAGGGGCATTCACCCCTCCACTTT
TRBJ2-2,.,TRBV2,TRBD2,CASSLAGGDTGELFF,TGTGCCAGCAGTCTAGCGGGGGGAGACACCGGGGAGCTGTTTTTT
TRBJ1-1,.,TRBV10-3,.,CAISAGTQVPEAFF,TGTGCCATCAGTGCGGGGACACAGGTCCCTGAAGCTTTCTTT
TRBJ1-1,.,TRBV28,.,CASSLGGLVTEAFF,TGTGCCAGCAGTTTGGGGGGCCTGGTCACTGAAGCTTTCTTT
TRBJ2-7,.,TRBV9,.,CASSVGMSEGAYEQYF,TGTGCCAGCAGCGTAGGTATGTCTGAGGGAGCCTACGAGCAGTACTTC
TRBJ1-6,.,TRBV16,TRBD1,CASSSPDRAKSPLHF,TGTGCCAGCAGCTCACCGGACAGGGCGAAGTCACCCCTCCACTTT
TRBJ2-7,once,TRBV30,.,CAWSSGAGASYEQYF,TGTGCCTGGAGCTCCGGCGCAGGGGCGTCCTACGAGCAGTACTTC
TRBJ2-1,once,TRBV12-5,.,CASVGGTYNEQFF,TGTGCTAGTGTTGGCGGTACCTACAATGAGCAGTTCTTC
TRBJ1-4,.,TRBV5-4,.,CASSFYGPGEKLFF,TGTGCCAGCAGCTTCTATGGTCCGGGAGAAAAACTGTTTTTT
TRBJ2-7,.,TRBV10-3,.,CAISPGVSYEQYF,TGTGCCATCAGCCCCGGGGTCTCCTACGAGCAGTACTTC
TRBJ1-5,.,TRBV2,.,CASSDQGHQPQHF,TGTGCCAGCAGTGATCAGGGTCATCAGCCCCAGCATTTT
TRBJ2-1,.,TRBV7-2,.,CASSLMGEQFF,TGTGCCAGCAGCTTAATGGGTGAGCAGTTCTTC
TRBJ2-7,.,TRBV7-8,.,CASSLPTLTYEQYF,TGTGCCAGCAGCTTACCAACACTGACCTACGAGCAGTACTTC
TRBJ2-5,.,TRBV5-4,.,CASSPGPEETQYF,TGTGCCAGCAGCCCAGGCCCGGAAGAGACCCAGTACTTC
TRBJ1-2,.,TRBV18,.,CASSTNYGYTF,TGTGCCAGCTCAACTAACTATGGCTACACCTTC
TRBJ2-7,.,TRBV5-1,.,CASSIHSSYEQYF,TGCGCCAGCAGCATACACAGCTCCTACGAGCAGTACTTC
TRBJ2-2,.,TRBV5-6,.,CASSFDDSNTGELFF,TGTGCCAGCAGCTTCGATGATTCGAACACCGGGGAGCTGTTTTTT